This T cell receptor (beta chain) was found in a study of blood T cell repertoires in COVID-19 (dated by TCRdb to 2019 to 2021). General notes on the study: Collaborator samples came from the United States, Italy and Spain and covered acute and convalescent phases of COVID-19. The prospective study material was composed of cDNA or gDNA derived from T cells, B-cell-depleted T cells, or PBMCs. The dataset comprised deeply sampled blood TCRbeta repertoires from subjects exposed to, actively infected with, or recovered from COVID-19. The repertoires were made available in a free public database intended to serve as a resource for research on the immune response to SARS-CoV-2. The samples were drawn from two sources: the first 160 participants of the ongoing ImmuneRACE study, and 950 to 1,500 subjects contributed by 6 global collaborators. A de-identified subject ID, COVID-19 status, age in years and sex were almost always included in the sample metadata. HLA class I and class II types, where available, came from metadata supplied by the sample provider rather than from assay-based typing.

Whole blood was collected in K2EDTA tubes by collaborating institutions according to the institutions' own protocols. For TCRbeta analysis, collaborators shipped samples as frozen whole blood, isolated PBMCs, or DNA extracted from either of those sample types. What the research found in general, with its limitations: How much clinical and demographic metadata was included differed by source and by participant, and the metadata was provided uncurated.

Counted from cysteine to phenylalanine, this CDR3 has 16 amino acids. Of the read, only the CDR3 DNA is kept; its 48 bases are in frame from base 1. Clipping removes 3 bases from V and 2 bases from J, with 6 as the unmatched junction base count. The germline V gene specifies MGHRA as CDR1 and YSYEKL as CDR2. The immunoSEQ Assay, a bias-controlled multiplex PCR, was used to amplify TCRbeta CDR3 regions from genomic DNA. The original pipeline was this. The number of nucleated cells in each sample was estimated from the amplification of reference gene primers within the assay. Sequence reads were collapsed and filtered to measure the absolute abundance of every unique TCRbeta CDR3 rearrangement. For each sample, productive Simpson clonality was calculated as the square root of Simpson's diversity index across productive rearrangements. Entries here come from immuneACCESS through TCRdb and include only in-frame sequences with V and J called. Some clones fail to appear in such tables; in the studies checked, an unresolved V gene covers under half of the shortfall, and the cause of the remainder is unknown. V and J calls and clone size come straight from that table; D and trimming were deduced from the DNA. The sample has almost 55,000 clones on record, 90% of them singletons. Just under 8.5% of the sample belongs to the ten largest clones.

This clone was seen once. Which antigen it targets is not known. Base qualities are not provided; no much larger clone lies one nucleotide away. The TCR was taken from a woman in her 40s with active COVID-19. Sequenced sample: peripheral blood. This chain is built from TRBV4-1 and TRBJ2-5; 10 bases in between match TRBD1. The CDR3 loop reads CASSHRTGGLQETQYF. The nucleotides are TGCGCCAGCAGCCATCGGACAGGGGGACTACAAGAGACCCAGTACTTC.